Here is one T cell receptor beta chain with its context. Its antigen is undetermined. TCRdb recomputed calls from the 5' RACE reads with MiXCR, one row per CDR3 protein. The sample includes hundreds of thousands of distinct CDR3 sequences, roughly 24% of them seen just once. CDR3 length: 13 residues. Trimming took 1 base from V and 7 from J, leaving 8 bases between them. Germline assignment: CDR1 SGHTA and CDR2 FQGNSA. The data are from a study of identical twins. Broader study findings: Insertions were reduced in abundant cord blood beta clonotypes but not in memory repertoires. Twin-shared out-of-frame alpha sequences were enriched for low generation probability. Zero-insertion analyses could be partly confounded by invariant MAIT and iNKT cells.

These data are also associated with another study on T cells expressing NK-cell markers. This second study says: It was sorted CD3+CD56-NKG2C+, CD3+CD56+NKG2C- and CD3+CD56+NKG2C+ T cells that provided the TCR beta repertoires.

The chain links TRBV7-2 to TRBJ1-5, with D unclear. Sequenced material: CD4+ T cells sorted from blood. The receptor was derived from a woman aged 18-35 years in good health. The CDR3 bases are TGTGCCAGCAGCTTAGTCAGCGAGCAGCCCCAGCATTTT. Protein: CASSLVSEQPQHF.